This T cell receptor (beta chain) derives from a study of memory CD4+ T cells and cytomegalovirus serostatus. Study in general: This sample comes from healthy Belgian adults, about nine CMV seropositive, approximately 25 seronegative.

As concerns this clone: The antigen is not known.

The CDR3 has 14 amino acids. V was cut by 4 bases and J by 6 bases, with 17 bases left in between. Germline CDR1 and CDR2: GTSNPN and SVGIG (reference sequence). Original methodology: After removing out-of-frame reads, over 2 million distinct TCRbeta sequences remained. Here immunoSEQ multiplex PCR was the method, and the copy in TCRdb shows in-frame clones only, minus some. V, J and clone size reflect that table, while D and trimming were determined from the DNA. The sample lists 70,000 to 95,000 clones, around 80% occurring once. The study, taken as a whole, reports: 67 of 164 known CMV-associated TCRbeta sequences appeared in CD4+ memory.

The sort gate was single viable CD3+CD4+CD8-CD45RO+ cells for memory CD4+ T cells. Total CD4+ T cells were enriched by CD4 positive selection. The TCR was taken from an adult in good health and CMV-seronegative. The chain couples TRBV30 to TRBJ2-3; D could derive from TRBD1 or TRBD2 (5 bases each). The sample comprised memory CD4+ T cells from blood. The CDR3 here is CAWTPGQPVDTQYF. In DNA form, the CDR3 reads TGTGCCTGGACACCGGGGCAGCCTGTGGATACGCAGTATTTT.